What follows are 21 T cell receptor beta chains derived from one specimen sequenced in a study of T cell changes during pregnancy in multiple sclerosis. Profiled with immunoSEQ multiplex PCR; TCRdb holds only in-frame clones, not every one. The sample has tens of thousands of clones, 90% to 95% seen once. This sample comprised CD8+ T cells from peripheral blood mononuclear cells, obtained before pregnancy. Every receptor here comes from a female donor with multiple sclerosis, enrolled in a pregnancy study.

The rearrangement joins TRBV9 to TRBJ2-5, with a tentative D call TRBD1 (5 bases). Germline CDR1 SGDLS, CDR2 YYNGEE. V was clipped by 3 bases and J by 3 bases, with 12 bases between them. This CDR3 contains 14 residues. In DNA, the CDR3 is TGTGCCAGCAGCGGCAGGGTGGACGAAGAGACCCAGTACTTC. Its protein product is CASSGRVDEETQYF.

In its sample, this clone was seen once. CDR3 coding DNA: TGCAGCGTTTGGGACACCACCTACGAGCAGTACTTC. Residues: CSVWDTTYEQYF. The chain is built from TRBV29-1 and TRBJ2-7; D is perhaps TRBD1 (6 bases). CDR3 size: 12 residues. V lost 5 bases and J 2 bases, leaving 10 bases between the germline ends. Germline-derived CDR1 and CDR2 are SQVTM and ANQGSEA.

The chain employs TRBV19 and TRBJ2-3, with 8 bases fitting TRBD2. The CDR3 totals 15 residues. The germline CDR1 and CDR2 sequences are LNHDA and SQIVND (reference sequence). The trim removed 5 bases at V and 2 bases at J, leaving 6 bases unmatched. CDR3 DNA: TGTGCCAGTAGTCGACTAGCGATATACACAGATACGCAGTATTTT. This codes for CASSRLAIYTDTQYF. The full variable domain, rest sourced from reference TRBV19 and TRBJ2-3, is DGGITQSPKYLFRKEGQNVTLSCEQNLNHDAMYWYRQDPGQGLRLIYYSQIVNDFQKGDIAEGYSVSREKKESFPLTVTSAQKNPTAFYLCASSRLAIYTDTQYFGPGTRLTVL.

This clone was seen only once. The rearrangement uses TRBV5-1 and TRBJ2-1, with a possible D match to TRBD1 (6 bases). This CDR3 contains 15 residues. Germline CDR1 SGHRS, CDR2 YFSETQ. The germline V and J ends were trimmed by 2 bases and 2 bases, with 11 bases remaining between them. CDR3 sequence: CASSLMDSPYNEQFF. CDR3 sequence (DNA): TGCGCCAGCAGCTTAATGGACAGCCCCTACAATGAGCAGTTCTTC.

This clone has just one count. V is TRBV2 and J is TRBJ1-1; D is uncertain. Germline loops: CDR1 SNHLY, CDR2 FYNNEI. Trimming removed 4 bases at V and 11 bases at J, with 14 bases between. The CDR3 runs to 12 residues. The CDR3 DNA reads TGTGCCAGCAGTGTCGCGAGCACCGGGGCTTTCTTT. Its translation: CASSVASTGAFF.

The table lists this clone with a few counts. The chain employs TRBV30 and TRBJ2-2, with no clear D. In germline, CDR1 is GTSNPN, CDR2 SVGIG (reference sequence). Trimming took 2 bases from V and 1 from J, leaving 11 bases between them. CDR3 length: 15 residues. CDR3 residues: CAWSPSPRNTGELFF. The DNA for the CDR3 is TGTGCCTGGAGTCCATCCCCGAGGAACACCGGGGAGCTGTTTTTT.

The chain links TRBV11-3 to TRBJ2-3; weak D call: TRBD1 (5 bases). The V and J ends lost 5 bases and 2 bases respectively, with 20 bases between them. Germline V gives CDR1 SGHNT, CDR2 YENEEA. The CDR3 has 17 amino acids. The CDR3 spells CASSPSAGYSNTDTQYF. The CDR3 nucleotides read TGTGCCAGCAGCCCATCGGCAGGGTATTCAAACACAGATACGCAGTATTTT.

The genes are TRBV7-9 and TRBJ2-1; 9 nucleotides match TRBD2. The CDR3 is made up of 16 amino acids. CDR1 is SEHNR, CDR2 FQNEAQ, per germline (reference sequence). The junction had 1 base not matched to a gene; V was cut back by 1 base and J by 0 bases. The CDR3 DNA sequence: TGTGCCAGCAGCTTAGTTAGCGGGAGCTCCTACAATGAGCAGTTCTTC. It translates to CASSLVSGSSYNEQFF.

The rearrangement links TRBV9 to TRBJ2-2; D is possibly TRBD2 (5 bases). Trimming took off 2 bases at V and 4 bases at J, with 9 bases between the two ends. This CDR3 has 14 residues. CDR1 and CDR2 from the germline V gene are SGDLS and YYNGEE. The CDR3 region is CASSVDSVTGELFF. Written as DNA, the CDR3 is TGTGCCAGCAGCGTGGACTCGGTCACCGGGGAGCTGTTTTTT.

The chain combines TRBV7-9 with TRBJ1-4; 7 positions agree with TRBD1. In germline, CDR1 is SEHNR, CDR2 FQNEAQ (reference sequence). This CDR3 is built from 16 residues. The ends lost 4 bases at V and 0 bases at J; junction bases unmatched: 5. The CDR3 loop reads CASSSGTVATNEKLFF. For the CDR3, the DNA is TGTGCCAGCAGCTCCGGGACAGTTGCAACTAATGAAAAACTGTTTTTT.

The gene calls are TRBV25-1 and TRBJ1-1; D may be TRBD1 (5 bases). Germline V gives CDR1 MGHDK, CDR2 SYGVNS. This CDR3 is built from 15 residues. Trimming removed 1 base at V and 3 bases at J, with 12 bases between. The CDR3 DNA reads as TGTGCCAGCAGTGAATGGGAGGGGCTGGACACTGAAGCTTTCTTT. Residues: CASSEWEGLDTEAFF.

This chain links TRBV11-2 with TRBJ1-5; D is undetermined. Germline V CDR1 and CDR2: SGHAT, FQNNGV. CDR3 length: 13 amino acids. Deletions cut 0 bases from V and 6 bases from J, with 6 bases between. The CDR3 DNA is TGTGCCAGCAGCTTAGATCGTAGTCAGCCCCAGCATTTT. Its translation: CASSLDRSQPQHF.

The gene calls are TRBV2 and TRBJ2-5, with 10 bases aligning to TRBD2. CDR1 and CDR2 (germline): SNHLY, FYNNEI. Germline trimming cut 4 bases from V and 5 bases from J; bases unmatched to any gene: 10. The CDR3 totals 16 residues. CDR3 nucleotide sequence: TGTGCCAGCAGTGGAGATAGCGGGGGGTTGATGGAGACCCAGTACTTC. Protein product: CASSGDSGGLMETQYF.

The gene calls are TRBV5-1 and TRBJ2-5, with TRBD1 matching over 9 bases. The tail of the sequence fits TRBJ2-7 better, so the J call may be wrong. The germline V gene has CDR1 SGHRS and CDR2 YFSETQ. The CDR3 totals 15 residues. In nucleotides, the CDR3 is TGCGCCAGCAGCTTACTGGACAGGGGACCCTACGAGCAGTACTTC. It encodes CASSLLDRGPYEQYF.

The V and J genes are TRBV19 and TRBJ2-4; TRBD2 agrees at 10 bases. Trimming at V came to 8 bases and at J to 8 bases, leaving 3 bases not matched to a gene. The length of the CDR3 is 12 residues. Germline-derived CDR1 and CDR2 are LNHDA and SQIVND (reference sequence). As DNA, the CDR3 is TGTGCCAGTGGGACTAGCGCTGACATTCAGTACTTC. Amino acids: CASGTSADIQYF.

The rearrangement joins TRBV29-1 to TRBJ2-1, with 16 bases identical to TRBD2. CDR1 and CDR2 (germline): SQVTM, ANQGSEA. This CDR3 is 22 amino acids long. J was trimmed by 0 bases and V by 0 bases; bases with no gene match: 14. The CDR3 reads CSVEDRGTSGRVKGISYNEQFF. CDR3 DNA sequence: TGCAGCGTTGAAGATCGGGGGACTAGCGGGAGGGTAAAAGGTATCTCCTACAATGAGCAGTTCTTC.

V usage is TRBV6-5 and J usage is TRBJ2-5, with a weak D call TRBD1 (5 bases). Between the trimmed V and J ends, which lost 0 bases and 2 bases, there was a span of 7 bases. Germline lookup yields CDR1 MNHEY and CDR2 SVGAGI. The CDR3 contains 14 residues. CDR3 sequence (DNA): TGTGCCAGCAGTTACTCGAACAGGCAAGAGACCCAGTACTTC. Its protein is CASSYSNRQETQYF.

With regard to this clone: One end of the junction is discordant with germline, which a read error may explain. This chain connects TRBV19 to TRBJ2-5, with TRBD1 matching over 7 bases. The CDR3 extends over 12 amino acids. Germline V gives CDR1 LNHDA, CDR2 SQIVND (reference sequence). CDR3 sequence reads: CASSTGEETQYF. As DNA, the CDR3 is TGTGCCAGCAGTACAGGGGAAGAGACCCAGTACTTC.

This sequence joins TRBV19 and TRBJ2-1, with D perhaps matching TRBD1 (6 bases). The CDR3 loop spans 13 amino acids. The germline V gene has CDR1 LNHDA and CDR2 SQIVND (reference sequence). Trimming pared 5 bases from V and 5 bases from J, leaving 10 bases between. The CDR3 nucleotides are TGTGCCAGTAGTGAAGGACAGAACAATGAGCAGTTCTTC. Its protein product is CASSEGQNNEQFF.

J is TRBJ1-5 and V is TRBV28; TRBD1 aligns across 11 bases. This CDR3 has 21 residues. Per germline, CDR1 MDHEN and CDR2 SYDVKM. The V gene end was trimmed by 6 bases and the J gene end by 5 bases; junction bases not matched to a gene: 24. CDR3 in amino acids: CASSSGQGDAKGIRWDQPQHF. The DNA of the CDR3 is TGTGCCAGCAGCTCGGGACAGGGGGACGCTAAGGGAATCCGGTGGGATCAGCCCCAGCATTTT.

The chain recombines TRBV12-5 with TRBJ2-3; 11 bases fit TRBD2. This CDR3 is 16 amino acids long. V lost 3 bases, J lost 4 bases, and 6 bases stayed unmatched. Per the germline V gene, CDR1 is LGHNT and CDR2 is FRNRAP. CDR3 in amino acids: CASGLVAGGPADTQYF. CDR3 bases: TGTGCTAGTGGTTTAGTAGCGGGAGGGCCAGCAGATACGCAGTATTTT.